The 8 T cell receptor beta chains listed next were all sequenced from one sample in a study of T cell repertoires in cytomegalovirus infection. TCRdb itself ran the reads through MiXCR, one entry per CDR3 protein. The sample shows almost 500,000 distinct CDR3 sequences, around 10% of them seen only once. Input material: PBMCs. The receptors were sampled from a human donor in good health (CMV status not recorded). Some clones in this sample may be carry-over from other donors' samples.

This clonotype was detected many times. The CDR3 region has the DNA TGTGCCAGCAGCACTATGGACTTTCATACGCAGTATTTT. Encoded protein: CASSTMDFHTQYF. The chain combines TRBV7-2 with TRBJ2-3; a possible D gene is TRBD2 (5 bases). Trimming cost V 5 bases and J 7 bases, with 13 bases left between them. This CDR3 spans 13 amino acids. The germline V gene encodes CDR1 SGHTA and CDR2 FQGNSA.

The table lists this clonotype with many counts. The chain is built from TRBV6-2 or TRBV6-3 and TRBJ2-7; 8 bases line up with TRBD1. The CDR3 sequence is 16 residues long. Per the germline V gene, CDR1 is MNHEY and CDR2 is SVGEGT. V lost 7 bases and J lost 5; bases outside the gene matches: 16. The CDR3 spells CASTSTSPRGPDEQYF. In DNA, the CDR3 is TGTGCCAGCACTTCAACGTCCCCCAGGGGGCCCGACGAGCAGTACTTC.

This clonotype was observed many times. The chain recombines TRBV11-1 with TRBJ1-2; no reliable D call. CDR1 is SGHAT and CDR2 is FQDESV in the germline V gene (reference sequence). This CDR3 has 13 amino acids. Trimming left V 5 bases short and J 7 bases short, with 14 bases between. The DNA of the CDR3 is TGTGCCAGCAGCCAAAGCGGCAGGTCTGGCTACACCTTC. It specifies CASSQSGRSGYTF.

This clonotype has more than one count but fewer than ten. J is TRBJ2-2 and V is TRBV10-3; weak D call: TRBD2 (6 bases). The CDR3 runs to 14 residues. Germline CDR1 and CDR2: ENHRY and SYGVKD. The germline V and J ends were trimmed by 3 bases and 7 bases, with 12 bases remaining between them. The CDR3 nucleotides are TGTGCCATCAGTGATCAGGGAGGTGACGGGGAGCTGTTTTTT. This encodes CAISDQGGDGELFF.

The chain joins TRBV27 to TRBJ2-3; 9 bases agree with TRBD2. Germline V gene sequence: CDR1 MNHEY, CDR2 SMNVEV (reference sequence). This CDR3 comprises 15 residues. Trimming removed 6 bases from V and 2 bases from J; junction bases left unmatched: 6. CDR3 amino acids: CASRPGLAYTDTQYF. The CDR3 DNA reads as TGTGCCAGCAGACCTGGACTAGCGTACACAGATACGCAGTATTTT.

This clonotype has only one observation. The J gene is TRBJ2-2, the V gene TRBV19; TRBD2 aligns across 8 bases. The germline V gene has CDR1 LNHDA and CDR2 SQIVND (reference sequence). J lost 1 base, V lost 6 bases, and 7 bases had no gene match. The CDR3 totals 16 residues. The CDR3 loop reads CASRIASGLNTGELFF. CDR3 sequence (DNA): TGTGCCAGTAGAATTGCTAGCGGGCTGAACACCGGGGAGCTGTTTTTT.

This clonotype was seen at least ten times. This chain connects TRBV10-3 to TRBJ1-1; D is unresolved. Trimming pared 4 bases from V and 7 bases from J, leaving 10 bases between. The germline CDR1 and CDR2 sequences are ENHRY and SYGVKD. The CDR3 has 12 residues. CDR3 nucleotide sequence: TGTGCCATCAGTGCGAGGGCCAATGAAGCTTTCTTT. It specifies CAISARANEAFF.

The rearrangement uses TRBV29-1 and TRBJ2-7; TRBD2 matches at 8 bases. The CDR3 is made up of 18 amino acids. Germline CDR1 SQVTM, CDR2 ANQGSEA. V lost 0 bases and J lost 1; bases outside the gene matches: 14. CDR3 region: CSVEDREGRVGASYEQYF. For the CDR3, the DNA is TGCAGCGTTGAAGATCGGGAGGGCCGGGTGGGTGCGTCCTACGAGCAGTACTTC.